The rows below give T cell receptor beta chains drawn from one sample of a study of primary melanoma T cells and metastatic recurrence. TCRdb keeps only in-frame clones here, not all; method: immunoSEQ multiplex PCR. This sample's clone table lists just over 60 clones. Sequenced input: melanoma tumor tissue. These receptors originate from a human donor with melanoma. CDR3s include the opening cysteine and the closing phenylalanine or tryptophan. A D gene is named only where the DNA matches it firmly. Size is omitted from some rows. Given values are once, few, many or a class for expanded clones.

J: TRBJ2-2; D: NA; size: NA; V: TRBV14; CDR3: CASSLSGRALFF; DNA: NA
J: TRBJ1-6; D: NA; size: NA; V: TRBV28; CDR3: CASRAAGGLFRPNSLLHF; DNA: TGTGCCAGCAGGGCTGCGGGGGGCCTCTTTCGCCCGAATTCACTCCTTCACTTT
J: TRBJ1-3; D: NA; size: few; V: TRBV28; CDR3: CASNSIGVSGNTIYF; DNA: TGTGCCAGCAATTCGATAGGGGTCTCTGGAAACACCATATATTTT
J: TRBJ1-1; D: NA; size: NA; V: TRBV28; CDR3: CASSHLDAARTEAFF; DNA: TGTGCCAGCAGTCACCTCGACGCGGCGAGGACTGAAGCTTTCTTT
J: TRBJ1-5; D: NA; size: NA; V: TRBV30; CDR3: CAWSAPGRGDQPQHF; DNA: TGTGCCTGGAGTGCTCCGGGACGCGGGGATCAGCCCCAGCATTTT
J: TRBJ2-5; D: TRBD1; size: once; V: TRBV19; CDR3: CASSQDRGHQETQYF; DNA: TGTGCCAGTAGTCAAGACAGGGGGCACCAAGAGACCCAGTACTTC
J: TRBJ1-2; D: NA; size: once; V: TRBV14; CDR3: CARSLDQDGNYGYTF; DNA: TGTGCCAGGAGCCTCGATCAAGACGGAAACTATGGCTACACCTTC
J: TRBJ2-7; D: NA; size: NA; V: TRBV11-3; CDR3: CASSPFQSSYEQYF; DNA: TGTGCCAGCAGCCCGTTCCAGAGCTCCTACGAGCAGTACTTC
J: TRBJ1-2; D: TRBD1; size: NA; V: TRBV18; CDR3: CASSQGQGAPYGYTF; DNA: TGTGCCAGCTCCCAGGGACAGGGAGCCCCCTATGGCTACACCTTC
J: TRBJ2-1; D: NA; size: NA; V: TRBV1; CDR3: CASSQQGLANEQFF; DNA: TGCGCCAGCAGCCAACAGGGACTAGCAAATGAGCAGTTCTTC
J: TRBJ2-2; D: TRBD2; size: NA; V: TRBV11-3; CDR3: CASSGASGGARELFF; DNA: TGTGCCAGCAGCGGCGCTAGCGGGGGGGCTCGGGAGCTGTTTTTT